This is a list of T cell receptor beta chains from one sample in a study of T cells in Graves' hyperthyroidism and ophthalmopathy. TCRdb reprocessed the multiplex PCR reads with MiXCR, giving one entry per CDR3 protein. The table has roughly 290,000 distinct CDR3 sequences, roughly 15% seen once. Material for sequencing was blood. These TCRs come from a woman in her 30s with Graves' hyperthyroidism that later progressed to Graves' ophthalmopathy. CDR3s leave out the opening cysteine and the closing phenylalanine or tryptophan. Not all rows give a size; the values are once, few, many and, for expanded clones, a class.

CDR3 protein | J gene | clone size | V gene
ASSLGPLYEQY | TRBJ2-7 | many | TRBV7-2
ASSLNIGADTQY | TRBJ2-3 | - | TRBV13
SVSDSSSYNEQF | TRBJ2-1 | many | TRBV29-1
ASSLHGTAPH | TRBJ1-5 | many | TRBV12-3/TRBV12-4
ASTRQGPGEQY | TRBJ2-7 | many | TRBV2
ATSDLKASGSTPDTQY | TRBJ2-3 | - | TRBV24-1
ASSYSQGGEQY | TRBJ2-7 | - | TRBV6-2/TRBV6-3
SVELVNKQF | TRBJ2-1 | few | TRBV29-1
ASSLEGPGSGGSTDTQY | TRBJ2-3 | - | TRBV11-3
ASSTEESNFVIQY | TRBJ2-4 | - | TRBV5-5
AISESSLVPDTQY | TRBJ2-3 | many | TRBV10-3
ASSLQGFGEKLF | TRBJ1-4 | - | TRBV11-2
ASRERTEYNSPLH | TRBJ1-6 | many | TRBV27
ASSYRAGGHNEQF | TRBJ2-1 | many | TRBV6-5
SVETGQGPEQY | TRBJ2-7 | many | TRBV29-1
ASSDFQETQY | TRBJ2-5 | few | TRBV19
ASSARLAGVGNEQF | TRBJ2-1 | many | TRBV2
ASTREVNSPLH | TRBJ1-6 | - | TRBV2
ASSLLGRTYEQY | TRBJ2-7 | - | TRBV27
ASRPGTVNQPQH | TRBJ1-5 | many | TRBV6-1
ASSATGTGRTDTQY | TRBJ2-3 | many | TRBV18
ASSLVLEMGELF | TRBJ2-2 | many | TRBV12-3/TRBV12-4
ASTDRDLFYEQY | TRBJ2-7 | many | TRBV28
ASTSRAGRGEKLF | TRBJ1-4 | - | TRBV28
ASSEALDELPDTEAF | TRBJ1-1 | - | TRBV6-1
ASSQETGGLLRTEAF | TRBJ1-1 | - | TRBV4-3
ASSSGGLIGNQPQH | TRBJ1-5 | many | TRBV12-3/TRBV12-4
SAGGLNTEAF | TRBJ1-1 | many | TRBV29-1
SVEGALGYT | TRBJ1-2 | many | TRBV29-1
ASSLFPAATDTQY | TRBJ2-3 | many | TRBV27
ASSELMTGPSMF | TRBJ2-1 | - | TRBV9
SASSGDGTQY | TRBJ2-5 | many | TRBV20-1
ASSYRDRHTGELF | TRBJ2-2 | many | TRBV6-5
ASSFHLSLSPSSYNEQF | TRBJ2-1 | many | TRBV28